This T cell receptor beta chain is drawn from a study of cytomegalovirus exposure and HLA in healthy donors. Remarks on this clone: What it recognizes is unknown.

Study-level findings and limits: Overall, under 200 TCR beta chains were annotated as cytomegalovirus-associated. Confirmation was obtained in vitro that a few CMV-associated chains are specific for CMV antigens. One later analysis, an examination of the roughly 130 validation repertoires, found that first-cohort TCR clusters tended to co-occur in them.

CDR1 is MNHNS and CDR2 is SASEGT in the germline V gene. CDR3 length equals 15 residues. J lost 5 bases, V lost 7 bases, and 10 bases had no gene match. The data were produced by immunoSEQ multiplex PCR, yet TCRdb's version contains in-frame clones alone and is incomplete. The sample lists 65,000 to 80,000 clones, roughly 94% occurring once. What was sequenced was PBMCs. The clonotype comes from a woman aged 18-35 years in good health and CMV-seropositive. The chain joins TRBV6-1 to TRBJ2-2; 7 nucleotides align to TRBD1. CDR3: CASTLTTGSTGELFF. The CDR3 DNA reads TGTGCCAGCACCCTCACGACAGGGTCGACCGGGGAGCTGTTTTTT.